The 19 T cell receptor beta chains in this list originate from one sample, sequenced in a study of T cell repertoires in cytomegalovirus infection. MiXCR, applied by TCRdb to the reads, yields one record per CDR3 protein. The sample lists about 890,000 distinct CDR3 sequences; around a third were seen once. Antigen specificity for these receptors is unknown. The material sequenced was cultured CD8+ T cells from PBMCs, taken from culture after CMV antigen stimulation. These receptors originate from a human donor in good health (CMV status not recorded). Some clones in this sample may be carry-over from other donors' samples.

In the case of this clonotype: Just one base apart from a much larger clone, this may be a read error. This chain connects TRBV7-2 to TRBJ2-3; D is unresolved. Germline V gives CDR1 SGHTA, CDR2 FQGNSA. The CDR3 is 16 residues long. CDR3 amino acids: CVSSFFSPTVTDTQYF. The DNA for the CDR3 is TGTGTCAGCAGCTTTTTTTCCCCAACAGTCACAGATACGCAGTATTTT.

The CDR3: CASLVGGRATYNEQFF. The CDR3 DNA sequence: TGTGCCAGCCTCGTAGGGGGCAGGGCGACCTACAATGAGCAGTTCTTC. The rearrangement uses TRBV2 and TRBJ2-1; the match to TRBD1 covers 7 bases. Looked up from germline, CDR1 is SNHLY and CDR2 is FYNNEI. Unmatched junction bases numbered 12, after V lost 8 bases and J lost 2 bases. The length of the CDR3 is 16 residues.

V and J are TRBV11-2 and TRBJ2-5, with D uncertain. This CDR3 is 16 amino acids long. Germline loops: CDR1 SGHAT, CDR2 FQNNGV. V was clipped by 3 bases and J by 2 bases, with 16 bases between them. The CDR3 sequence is CASSLVPPGLQETQYF. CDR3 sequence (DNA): TGTGCCAGCAGCTTGGTCCCCCCGGGTCTGCAAGAGACCCAGTACTTC.

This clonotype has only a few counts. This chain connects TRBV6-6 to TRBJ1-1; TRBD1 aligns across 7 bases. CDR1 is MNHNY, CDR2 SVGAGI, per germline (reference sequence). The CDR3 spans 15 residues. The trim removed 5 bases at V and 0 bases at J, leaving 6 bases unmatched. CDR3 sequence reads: CASSAFRGMNTEAFF. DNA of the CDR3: TGTGCCAGCAGTGCCTTCAGGGGGATGAACACTGAAGCTTTCTTT.

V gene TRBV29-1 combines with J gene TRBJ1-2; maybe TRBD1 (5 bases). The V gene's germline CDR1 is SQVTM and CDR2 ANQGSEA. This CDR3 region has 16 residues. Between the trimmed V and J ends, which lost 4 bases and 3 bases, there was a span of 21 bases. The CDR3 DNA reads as TGCAGCGTTGCGCCGGAACAGGCGCTATACCACTATGGCTACACCTTC. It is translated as CSVAPEQALYHYGYTF.

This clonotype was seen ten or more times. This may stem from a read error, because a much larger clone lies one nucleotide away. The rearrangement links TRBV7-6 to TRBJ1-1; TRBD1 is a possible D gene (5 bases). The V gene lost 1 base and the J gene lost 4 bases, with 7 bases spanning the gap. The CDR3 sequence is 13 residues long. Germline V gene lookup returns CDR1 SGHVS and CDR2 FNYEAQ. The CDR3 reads CASSLGGTTEAFF. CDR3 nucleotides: TGTGCCAGCAGCTTAGGGGGGACCACTGAAGCTTTCTTT.

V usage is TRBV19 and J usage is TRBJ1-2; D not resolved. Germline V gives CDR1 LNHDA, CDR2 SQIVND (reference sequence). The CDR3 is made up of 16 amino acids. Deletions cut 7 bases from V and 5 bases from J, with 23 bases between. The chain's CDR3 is CASTPGFATEIYGYTF. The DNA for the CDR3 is TGTGCCAGTACCCCCGGGTTTGCTACAGAGATATATGGCTACACCTTC.

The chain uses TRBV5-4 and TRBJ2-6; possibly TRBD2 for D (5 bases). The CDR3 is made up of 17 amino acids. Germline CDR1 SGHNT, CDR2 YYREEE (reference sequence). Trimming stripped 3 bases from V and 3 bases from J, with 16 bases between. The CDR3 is CASSSPFEGGGANVLTF. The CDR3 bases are TGTGCCAGCAGCTCCCCCTTTGAGGGCGGTGGGGCCAACGTCCTGACTTTC.

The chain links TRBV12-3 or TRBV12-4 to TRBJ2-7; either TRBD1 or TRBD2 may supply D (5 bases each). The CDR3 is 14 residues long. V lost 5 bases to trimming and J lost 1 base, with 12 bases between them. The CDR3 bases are TGTGCCAGCAGTCCCCGGGACGTATCCTACGAGCAGTACTTC. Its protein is CASSPRDVSYEQYF.

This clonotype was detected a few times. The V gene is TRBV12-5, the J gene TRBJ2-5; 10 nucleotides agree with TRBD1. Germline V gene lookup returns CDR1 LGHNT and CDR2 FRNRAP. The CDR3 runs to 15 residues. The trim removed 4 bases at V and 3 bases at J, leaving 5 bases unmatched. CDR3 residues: CASGWTGTGEETQYF. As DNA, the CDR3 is TGTGCTAGTGGTTGGACCGGGACAGGGGAAGAGACCCAGTACTTC.

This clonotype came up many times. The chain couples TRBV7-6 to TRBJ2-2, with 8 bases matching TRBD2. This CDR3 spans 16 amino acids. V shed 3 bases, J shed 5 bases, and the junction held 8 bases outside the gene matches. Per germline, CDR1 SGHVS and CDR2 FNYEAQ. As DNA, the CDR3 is TGTGCCAGCAGCTTTGGAGCGGGGGCCGGAACCGGGGAGCTGTTTTTT. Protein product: CASSFGAGAGTGELFF.

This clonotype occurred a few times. The CDR3 DNA follows: TGTGCCAGCAGTTACACCCACGCAGGAGGAAGAGGGTACAATGAGCAGTTCTTC. Residues: CASSYTHAGGRGYNEQFF. This chain connects TRBV6-5 to TRBJ2-1; D may be TRBD2 (5 bases). The CDR3 runs 18 residues. CDR1 and CDR2 from the germline V gene are MNHEY and SVGAGI. The V end lost 2 bases, the J end lost 4 bases, and 21 bases lay between the germline ends.

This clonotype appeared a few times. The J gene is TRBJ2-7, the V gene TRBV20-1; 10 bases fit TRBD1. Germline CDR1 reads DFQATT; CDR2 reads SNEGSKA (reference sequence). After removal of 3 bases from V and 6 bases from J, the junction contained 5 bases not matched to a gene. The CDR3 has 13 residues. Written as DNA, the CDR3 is TGCAGTGCTAGGGACAGGGGGTCGAGCGAGCAGTACTTC. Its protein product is CSARDRGSSEQYF.

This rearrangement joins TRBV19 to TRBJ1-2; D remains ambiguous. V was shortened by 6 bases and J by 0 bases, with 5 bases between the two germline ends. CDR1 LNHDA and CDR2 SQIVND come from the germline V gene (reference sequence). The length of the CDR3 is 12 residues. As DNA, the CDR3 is TGTGCCAGTAGGCCTACTAACTATGGCTACACCTTC. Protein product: CASRPTNYGYTF. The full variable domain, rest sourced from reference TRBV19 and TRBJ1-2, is DGGITQSPKYLFRKEGQNVTLSCEQNLNHDAMYWYRQDPGQGLRLIYYSQIVNDFQKGDIAEGYSVSREKKESFPLTVTSAQKNPTAFYLCASRPTNYGYTFGSGTRLTVV.

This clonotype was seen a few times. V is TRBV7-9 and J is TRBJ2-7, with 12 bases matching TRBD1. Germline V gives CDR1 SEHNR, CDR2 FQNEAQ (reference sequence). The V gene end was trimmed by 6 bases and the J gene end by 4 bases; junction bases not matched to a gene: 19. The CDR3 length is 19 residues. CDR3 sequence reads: CASSSNPGTGGVRRYEQYF. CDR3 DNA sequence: TGTGCCAGCAGTTCCAACCCCGGGACAGGGGGCGTTAGGAGATACGAGCAGTACTTC.

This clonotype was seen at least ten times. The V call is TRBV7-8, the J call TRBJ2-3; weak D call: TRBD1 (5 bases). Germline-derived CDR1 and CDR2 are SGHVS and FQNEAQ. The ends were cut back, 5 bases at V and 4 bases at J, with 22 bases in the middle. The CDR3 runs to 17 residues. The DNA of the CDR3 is TGTGCCAGCAGCGAGACGTTGGGGCTCCATGTCTCAGATACGCAGTATTTT. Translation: CASSETLGLHVSDTQYF.

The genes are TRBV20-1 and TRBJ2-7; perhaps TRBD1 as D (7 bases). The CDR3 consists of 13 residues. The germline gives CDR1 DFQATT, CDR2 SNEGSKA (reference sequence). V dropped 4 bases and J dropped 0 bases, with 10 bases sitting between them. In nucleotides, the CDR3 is TGCAGTGCTACGCGGGACAGCTCCTACGAGCAGTACGTC. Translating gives CSATRDSSYEQYV.

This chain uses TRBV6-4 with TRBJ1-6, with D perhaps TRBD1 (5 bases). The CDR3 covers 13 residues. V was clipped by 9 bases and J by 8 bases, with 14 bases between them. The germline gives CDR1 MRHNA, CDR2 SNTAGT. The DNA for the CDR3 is TGTGCCAGGAGAGGGGTTCTAGATTCACCCCTCCACTTT. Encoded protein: CARRGVLDSPLHF.

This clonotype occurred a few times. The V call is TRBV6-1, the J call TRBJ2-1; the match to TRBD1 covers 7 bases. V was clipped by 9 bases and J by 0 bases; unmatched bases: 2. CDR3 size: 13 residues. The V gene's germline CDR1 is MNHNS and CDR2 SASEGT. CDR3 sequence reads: CASGTDSYNEQFF. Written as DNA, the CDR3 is TGTGCCAGTGGGACAGACTCCTACAATGAGCAGTTCTTC.